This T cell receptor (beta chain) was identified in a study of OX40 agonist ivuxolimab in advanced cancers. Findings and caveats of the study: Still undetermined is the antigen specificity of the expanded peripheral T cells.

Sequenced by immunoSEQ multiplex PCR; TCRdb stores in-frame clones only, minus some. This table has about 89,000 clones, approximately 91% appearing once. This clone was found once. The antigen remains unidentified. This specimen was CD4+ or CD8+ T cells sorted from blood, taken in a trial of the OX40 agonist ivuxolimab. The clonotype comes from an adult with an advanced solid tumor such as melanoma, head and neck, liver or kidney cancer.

CDR3 nucleotide sequence: TGTGCCAGCAGCCATTCCTCGGGGGCGGAGAAAGAGACCCAGTACTTC. Encoded protein: CASSHSSGAEKETQYF. The chain uses TRBV9 and TRBJ2-5; either TRBD1 or TRBD2 may supply D (6 bases each). The V end was cut by 4 bases, the J end by 3 bases, with 19 bases between. The CDR3 contains 16 residues. The V gene's germline CDR1 is SGDLS and CDR2 YYNGEE.